This T cell receptor beta chain was retrieved from a study of T-cell memory formation after mild COVID-19. Looking at the study overall: Clustering of TCRs was largely donor specific.

In the case of this clonotype: Its target is unknown.

TCRdb analysed the 5' RACE reads with MiXCR anew, one entry per CDR3 protein. The repertoire holds around 300,000 distinct CDR3 sequences, roughly 15% seen once, with approximately 22% in the top ten. Findings and caveats of the study: Memory from before infection featured some responding clones, which suggests cross-reactive memory joined. There was a balanced CD4/CD8 profile in clones contracting day 15 to 85, and later expanders leaned CD4+. Contracting CD4+ clones lay largely in CM and EM, with CD8+ ones residing in EMRA.

V was clipped by 3 bases and J by 10 bases, with 9 bases between them. The CDR3 has 12 residues. Germline assignment: CDR1 ENHRY and CDR2 SYGVKD. Sequenced input: PBMCs or a T cell subset sorted from them (not recorded which). The rearrangement joins TRBV10-3 to TRBJ2-2; D may be TRBD1 (5 bases). The TCR sequence derives from a man between 18 and 29 years old who had mild COVID-19 (a few samples of this study predate the infection). Cell type and time point are not known. The CDR3 sequence: CAISDRALELFF. The CDR3 nucleotides read TGTGCCATCAGTGACAGGGCCTTGGAGCTGTTTTTT.